The 15 T cell receptor beta chains reported below all come from one sample, sequenced in a study of OX40 agonist ivuxolimab in advanced cancers. Assay: immunoSEQ multiplex PCR; the TCRdb copy retains only in-frame clones and omits some. Of about 50,000 clones listed, more than 75% are singletons. Here the sequenced sample was CD4+ or CD8+ T cells sorted from blood, taken in a trial of the OX40 agonist ivuxolimab. The receptors stem from an adult with an advanced solid tumor such as melanoma, head and neck, liver or kidney cancer.

This clone was seen a single time. The chain carries TRBV7-3 and TRBJ2-1, with 9 positions matching TRBD1. CDR3 size: 16 residues. J was trimmed by 7 bases and V by 5 bases; bases with no gene match: 12. The germline CDR1 and CDR2 sequences are SGHTA and FQGTGA. The DNA of the CDR3 is TGTGCCAGCAGCCTCCAGGCCGGGACAGGGTGGAATGAGCAGTTCTTC. Translation: CASSLQAGTGWNEQFF.

This chain joins TRBV11-3 and TRBJ2-1; the D gene is possibly TRBD2 (6 bases). V lost 3 bases and J 4 bases, leaving 13 bases between the germline ends. Germline lookup yields CDR1 SGHNT and CDR2 YENEEA. The CDR3 extends over 15 amino acids. This CDR3 reads CASSFTTGAYNEQFF. The CDR3 DNA follows: TGTGCCAGCAGCTTTACTACGGGAGCGTACAATGAGCAGTTCTTC.

This chain links TRBV9 with TRBJ1-6; a weak D match, TRBD1 (5 bases). V was cut by 1 base and J by 1 base, with 15 bases left in between. This CDR3 comprises 18 residues. In germline, CDR1 is SGDLS, CDR2 YYNGEE. CDR3 in DNA: TGTGCCAGCAGCGTACACGACAGCTCTGATTCCTATAATTCACCCCTCCACTTT. Translating gives CASSVHDSSDSYNSPLHF.

This chain links TRBV6-6 with TRBJ1-6; D may be TRBD1 (6 bases). The germline CDR1 and CDR2 sequences are MNHNY and SVGAGI (reference sequence). The CDR3 has 16 residues. The V end lost 6 bases, the J end lost 7 bases, and 19 bases lay between the germline ends. CDR3 in amino acids: CASRRTTGSGNSPLHF. The CDR3 region has the DNA TGTGCCAGCAGGAGAACTACAGGGTCTGGGAATTCACCCCTCCACTTT.

The chain links TRBV6-1 to TRBJ1-1, with a tentative D call TRBD1 (6 bases). V was shortened by 3 bases and J by 0 bases, with 11 bases between the two germline ends. This CDR3 is 15 amino acids long. CDR1 MNHNS and CDR2 SASEGT come from the germline V gene. The CDR3 here is CASSDYGTMNTEAFF. The CDR3 nucleotides are TGTGCCAGCAGTGACTACGGGACAATGAACACTGAAGCTTTCTTT.

The rearrangement joins TRBV6-1 to TRBJ1-2; D is uncertain. The length of the CDR3 is 13 residues. CDR1 and CDR2 (germline): MNHNS, SASEGT. Trimming cost V 6 bases and J 3 bases, with 11 bases left between them. CDR3 in amino acids: CASSLRTDYGYTF. CDR3 bases: TGTGCCAGCAGCCTAAGGACGGACTATGGCTACACCTTC.

Concerning this clone: One end of the junction is discordant with germline, which a read error may explain. The V call is TRBV7-2, the J call TRBJ2-7, with TRBD2 identical over 9 bases. There are 17 residues in the CDR3. CDR1 is SGHTA, CDR2 FQGNSA, per germline. CDR3 residues: CAGSLAVGSGSSYEQYF. CDR3 nucleotides: TGTGCCGGCAGCTTAGCGGTCGGTAGCGGGAGTTCCTACGAGCAGTACTTC.

The CDR3 loop is CASSSEDTEAFF. The CDR3 DNA reads as TGCGCCAGCAGCTCAGAGGACACTGAAGCTTTCTTT. The V call is TRBV5-1, the J call TRBJ1-1; no reliable D call. This CDR3 region has 12 residues. The V end lost 3 bases, the J end lost 3 bases, and 6 bases lay between the germline ends. CDR1 and CDR2 (germline): SGHRS, YFSETQ.

The rearrangement joins TRBV5-1 to TRBJ2-2; D is undetermined. The CDR3 extends over 14 amino acids. Germline assignment: CDR1 SGHRS and CDR2 YFSETQ. Trimming cost V 2 bases and J 4 bases, with 9 bases left between them. The chain's CDR3 is CASSFGQTTGELFF. DNA for the CDR3: TGCGCCAGCAGCTTCGGCCAAACCACCGGGGAGCTGTTTTTT.

The chain carries TRBV7-8 and TRBJ1-2, with a weak D call TRBD1 (5 bases). Trimming pared 5 bases from V and 2 bases from J, leaving 15 bases between. Germline-derived CDR1 and CDR2 are SGHVS and FQNEAQ. The CDR3 length is 15 residues. The CDR3 coding sequence is TGTGCCAGCAGCAGAGAGGGGAGATCCAACTATGGCTACACCTTC. It encodes CASSREGRSNYGYTF.

The genes are TRBV5-1 and TRBJ2-2, with D perhaps TRBD2 (5 bases). The V and J ends lost 1 base and 3 bases respectively, with 7 bases between them. Per germline, CDR1 SGHRS and CDR2 YFSETQ. This CDR3 contains 14 residues. The CDR3 bases are TGCGCCAGCAGCTTGCTACTAGACACCGGGGAGCTGTTTTTT. It yields the protein CASSLLLDTGELFF.

The count of this clone is one. The chain couples TRBV6-5 to TRBJ2-7; no firm D call. CDR3 length: 14 amino acids. The V and J ends lost 0 bases and 3 bases respectively, with 9 bases between them. Germline CDR1 MNHEY, CDR2 SVGAGI. The CDR3 sequence: CASSYSLTYYEQYF. In DNA form, the CDR3 reads TGTGCCAGCAGTTACTCGTTGACTTACTACGAGCAGTACTTC.

The chain carries TRBV19 and TRBJ1-5; 7 nucleotides match TRBD1. The V gene end was trimmed by 7 bases and the J gene end by 2 bases; junction bases not matched to a gene: 11. Germline values: CDR1 LNHDA, CDR2 SQIVND (reference sequence). The CDR3 has 16 residues. The CDR3 DNA is TGTGCCAGTAAGGGTTATGGGACAGCCGGCAATCAGCCCCAGCATTTT. It encodes CASKGYGTAGNQPQHF.

In this sample, this clone turned up a few times. The genes are TRBV2 and TRBJ1-2; 8 positions match TRBD1. The CDR3 runs 17 residues. Trimming took 5 bases from V and 2 from J; bases not matched to a gene: 13. The germline gives CDR1 SNHLY, CDR2 FYNNEI. The chain's CDR3 is CASSLKPTGASNYGYTF. The CDR3 nucleotides are TGTGCCAGCAGTTTAAAGCCGACAGGGGCATCAAACTATGGCTACACCTTC.

The gene calls are TRBV18 and TRBJ1-5; TRBD1 aligns across 7 bases. The CDR3 sequence is 14 residues long. Germline-derived CDR1 and CDR2 are KGHSH and LQKENI. Trimming took 6 bases from V and 5 from J; bases not matched to a gene: 7. CDR3 DNA sequence: TGTGCCAGCTCCCGGGACAGTTCCGATCAGCCCCAGCATTTT. It yields the protein CASSRDSSDQPQHF.